This TCR beta chain was captured by sequencing in a study of cytomegalovirus exposure and HLA in healthy donors. The PCR contained 60 Vbeta and 13 Jbeta primers. Profiled with immunoSEQ multiplex PCR; TCRdb holds only in-frame clones, not every one. The ten most abundant clones cover less than 20% of a sample with 45,000 or so clones. Of note for this clone: Its target is not known.

Findings of the study overall: According to an earlier analysis, most TCR beta V segments yielded productive rearrangements about 90% or about 30% of the time.

CDR1 is SGDLS and CDR2 is YYNGEE in the germline V gene. V was clipped by 0 bases and J by 4 bases, with 7 bases between them. The CDR3 is made up of 13 amino acids. The sequence derives from a male donor in good health and CMV-seronegative. Sequenced material: PBMCs. This sequence joins TRBV9 and TRBJ2-5; D gene unclear. Written as DNA, the CDR3 is TGTGCCAGCAGCGTAGCTACCGGAGAGACCCAGTACTTC. Residues: CASSVATGETQYF.